This TCR beta chain was sequenced during a study of cytomegalovirus exposure and HLA in healthy donors. At the level of the study: Among about 380 genotyped donors, approximately 80% fell in the Caucasian-associated ancestry cluster.

Comment on this clone: As yet, its antigen is unknown.

Study observations and caveats: Investigators reported fewer than 200 TCR beta chains as tied to cytomegalovirus.

Each of the donors was a healthy bone marrow donor. The germline V gene encodes CDR1 SEHNR and CDR2 FQNEAQ (reference sequence). J was trimmed by 2 bases and V by 7 bases; bases with no gene match: 7. The CDR3 loop spans 15 amino acids. Vbeta (60) and Jbeta (13) primers were used in the PCR. Only in-frame clones appear in the TCRdb table, and some are missing; sequencing was by immunoSEQ multiplex PCR. In the table there are approximately 150,000 clones, roughly four fifths of which are singletons. This TCR derives from a woman between 18 and 30 years old in good health and CMV-seropositive. Material: PBMCs. The genes are TRBV7-9 and TRBJ1-5; 8 bases agree with TRBD1. In DNA form, the CDR3 reads TGTGCCAGCAAACAGGGGGTTCGGGGCAATCAGCCCCAGCATTTT. Translation: CASKQGVRGNQPQHF.